This TCR beta chain was sequenced in a study of regulatory T cells in long-lasting Graves disease. In building TCR beta libraries, iRepertoire HTBI primers were used together with Arm-PCR of CDR3 regions. A single record per CDR3 protein comes from TCRdb applying MiXCR to the multiplex PCR reads. The sample has around 450,000 distinct CDR3 sequences; 15% are singletons. The time point: newly diagnosed GD, antithyroid drugs for less than 3 months. There was RNA extracted from PBMCs, and the TCR library was made from it. This clonotype was counted ten times or more. J was trimmed by 4 bases and V by 6 bases; bases with no gene match: 9. This CDR3 spans 15 amino acids. A further study also used this sample, focusing on T cells in Graves' hyperthyroidism and ophthalmopathy.

This rearrangement joins TRBV12-3 or TRBV12-4 to TRBJ1-1; TRBD1 aligns across 9 bases. The sample here was peripheral blood mononuclear cells (PBMCs), taken at new diagnosis, from a patient treated with antithyroid drugs. The sequence was obtained from a woman in her twenties or thirties with Graves disease. CDR3 region: CASRERTGARTEAFF. The CDR3 DNA reads as TGTGCCAGCAGGGAGCGGACAGGGGCTCGCACTGAAGCTTTCTTT.